A single sample gave rise to the 22 T cell receptor beta chains below, sequenced in a study of T cells in localized non-small cell lung cancer. Clones were read by immunoSEQ multiplex PCR, and TCRdb kept only the in-frame ones, dropping some. The table includes roughly 33,000 clones, about nine tenths detected once. The source material was peripheral blood, sampled before any cancer treatment. Receptors were obtained from a woman aged 35-75 years with stage I lung adenocarcinoma.

The V gene is TRBV7-8, the J gene TRBJ1-5; D is perhaps TRBD1 (5 bases). The CDR3 runs 11 residues. CDR1 is SGHVS, CDR2 FQNEAQ, per germline. Trimming removed 11 bases from V and 1 base from J, with 6 bases in between. The CDR3 loop is CAGGSNQPQHF. The CDR3, as DNA: TGTGCCGGGGGGAGCAATCAGCCCCAGCATTTT.

The genes are TRBV9 and TRBJ1-1, with D hard to call. From germline, CDR1 is SGDLS and CDR2 YYNGEE. The CDR3 covers 13 residues. The V end was cut by 0 bases, the J end by 3 bases, with 6 bases between. The CDR3 loop is CASSVEAYTEAFF. The CDR3 nucleotides read TGTGCCAGCAGCGTAGAAGCGTACACTGAAGCTTTCTTT.

This chain links TRBV6-1 with TRBJ2-1; tentatively, D is TRBD2 (5 bases). This CDR3 contains 17 residues. V gave up 1 base and J gave up 4 bases, with 17 bases separating them. Germline V lookup: CDR1 MNHNS, CDR2 SASEGT. CDR3 sequence: CASSEGMGSGSYNEQFF. CDR3 DNA sequence: TGTGCCAGCAGTGAAGGGATGGGGTCTGGGAGTTACAATGAGCAGTTCTTC.

The chain carries TRBV5-4 and TRBJ2-7; unclear D gene. This CDR3 contains 13 residues. The V and J ends lost 0 bases and 5 bases respectively, with 9 bases between them. The germline V gene encodes CDR1 SGHNT and CDR2 YYREEE (reference sequence). This CDR3 is CASSLGTRDEQYF. The CDR3 nucleotides are TGTGCCAGCAGCTTGGGTACTCGCGACGAGCAGTACTTC.

This rearrangement joins TRBV5-1 to TRBJ2-5; D is unclear. The end of the DNA fits TRBJ2-7 better, so the J call may be wrong. CDR1 and CDR2 from the germline V gene are SGHRS and YFSETQ. The CDR3 is 14 residues long. In DNA form, the CDR3 reads TGCGCCAGCACTCCCCCCGGACCTCGGGACGAGCAGTACTTC. Encoded protein: CASTPPGPRDEQYF.

The chain has TRBV7-2 and TRBJ1-4, with 11 nucleotides matching TRBD1. V shed 2 bases, J shed 7 bases, and the junction held 6 bases outside the gene matches. Germline-derived CDR1 and CDR2 are SGHTA and FQGNSA. The CDR3 is 16 amino acids. As DNA, the CDR3 is TGTGCCAGCAGCTTAAGGCGGACAGGGGGCTTTGAAAAACTGTTTTTT. As protein: CASSLRRTGGFEKLFF.

This chain connects TRBV5-1 to TRBJ1-2, with D perhaps matching TRBD1 (6 bases). Germline values: CDR1 SGHRS, CDR2 YFSETQ. The V end was cut by 8 bases, the J end by 2 bases, with 19 bases between. This CDR3 contains 15 residues. CDR3 loop: CASSPGDPLNYGYTF. The CDR3 DNA reads TGCGCCAGTTCGCCAGGGGACCCACTAAACTATGGCTACACCTTC.

A note on this clone: One junction end does not reproduce the germline sequence, and a read error may be involved. This chain links TRBV5-6 with TRBJ1-2, with D perhaps matching TRBD1 (6 bases). Germline CDR1 is SGHDT and CDR2 is YYEEEE. This CDR3 region has 11 residues. The DNA of the CDR3 is TGTGCCAGCAGCGCCCGAGGGGACACCGGATTC. Its protein is CASSARGDTGF.

The chain recombines TRBV7-8 with TRBJ1-1, with TRBD1 as a possible D gene (5 bases). CDR1 and CDR2 (germline): SGHVS, FQNEAQ. The V end was cut by 2 bases, the J end by 2 bases, with 15 bases between. The CDR3 is 16 amino acids. The chain's CDR3 is CASSLTRVRGNTEAFF. CDR3 coding DNA: TGTGCCAGCAGCTTAACCAGGGTAAGGGGTAACACTGAAGCTTTCTTT.

The V call is TRBV7-3, the J call TRBJ1-5; TRBD1 is a possible D gene (5 bases). The germline V gene has CDR1 SGHTA and CDR2 FQGTGA. The CDR3 extends over 14 amino acids. With 5 bases removed from V and 6 bases from J, the gap between germline ends came to 14 bases. The CDR3 sequence: CASSLGGRGQPQHF. The CDR3 bases are TGTGCCAGCAGCCTCGGGGGGAGGGGTCAGCCCCAGCATTTT.

The rearrangement links TRBV7-9 to TRBJ2-2, with D maybe TRBD1 (6 bases). Trimming took off 1 base at V and 0 bases at J, with 15 bases between the two ends. The CDR3 runs to 18 residues. Per the germline V gene, CDR1 is SEHNR and CDR2 is FQNEAQ (reference sequence). The CDR3 sequence: CASSLGMGAGSNTGELFF. DNA of the CDR3: TGTGCCAGCAGCTTAGGCATGGGGGCAGGGTCGAACACCGGGGAGCTGTTTTTT.

In DNA form, the CDR3 reads TGTGCCAGCAGCCTCTGGGACAGGGCGTCCCAGTATACGCAGTATTTT. It encodes CASSLWDRASQYTQYF. V and J are TRBV5-6 and TRBJ2-3, with 9 bases fitting TRBD1. From germline, CDR1 is SGHDT and CDR2 YYEEEE. The CDR3 has 16 residues. The J segment lost 7 bases and the V segment lost 4 bases, leaving 13 bases of the junction unmatched.

The rearrangement uses TRBV7-2 and TRBJ1-5; D is ambiguous. V gave up 5 bases and J gave up 2 bases, with 7 bases separating them. The germline gives CDR1 SGHTA, CDR2 FQGNSA. CDR3 length: 13 residues. The CDR3 DNA is TGTGCCAGCAGCCCCTCGGGCAATCAGCCCCAGCATTTT. Translation: CASSPSGNQPQHF.

The rearrangement uses TRBV29-1 and TRBJ2-7; possibly TRBD2 for D (5 bases). The CDR3 totals 13 residues. Germline loops: CDR1 SQVTM, CDR2 ANQGSEA. Trimming removed 2 bases from V and 3 bases from J, with 11 bases in between. The CDR3 region has the DNA TGCAGCGTTGAACCGCTCGGGGACTACGAGCAGTACTTC. This translates into CSVEPLGDYEQYF.

V gene TRBV4-2 combines with J gene TRBJ2-3; D is unclear. The CDR3 loop spans 13 amino acids. Germline V lookup: CDR1 LGHNA, CDR2 YNFKEQ. V shed 3 bases and J shed 4 bases, with 8 bases lying between them. The CDR3 here is CASSHPISDTQYF. DNA for the CDR3: TGTGCCAGCAGCCATCCCATTTCAGATACGCAGTATTTT.

The chain couples TRBV7-9 to TRBJ2-2, with a weak D call TRBD1 (5 bases). V dropped 1 base and J dropped 3 bases, with 18 bases sitting between them. The CDR3 is 18 residues long. Germline CDR1 is SEHNR and CDR2 is FQNEAQ (reference sequence). The CDR3 here is CASSLVFSWTLYTGELFF. Written as DNA, the CDR3 is TGTGCCAGCAGCTTAGTATTTAGTTGGACACTTTACACCGGGGAGCTGTTTTTT.

The chain recombines TRBV27 with TRBJ1-1; D gene unclear. With 5 bases removed from V and 1 base from J, the gap between germline ends came to 8 bases. This CDR3 spans 13 amino acids. The germline CDR1 and CDR2 sequences are MNHEY and SMNVEV (reference sequence). CDR3 loop: CASSHLGNTEAFF. DNA for the CDR3: TGTGCCAGCAGTCACCTTGGGAACACTGAAGCTTTCTTT.

V usage is TRBV7-2 and J usage is TRBJ1-2, with D perhaps matching TRBD1 (5 bases). Looked up from germline, CDR1 is SGHTA and CDR2 is FQGNSA. Trimming left V 5 bases short and J 4 bases short, with 23 bases between. The CDR3 is 17 residues long. CDR3 in amino acids: CASSQGPPKTATYGYTF. DNA of the CDR3: TGTGCCAGCAGCCAAGGTCCGCCGAAGACAGCTACCTATGGCTACACCTTC.

Points on this clone: The same CDR3 can be traced to other DNA sequences in this sample. CDR3 protein: CASQSSRGGYYGYTF. CDR3 DNA: TGTGCCAGCCAGAGCAGCAGGGGCGGTTATTATGGCTACACCTTC. The chain recombines TRBV2 with TRBJ1-2; tentative D call: TRBD1 (6 bases). V dropped 8 bases and J dropped 5 bases, with 21 bases sitting between them. Germline V CDR1 and CDR2: SNHLY, FYNNEI. CDR3 size: 15 residues.

This clone has just a few counts. J is TRBJ1-1 and V is TRBV10-2; D may be TRBD1 (6 bases). V lost 6 bases to trimming and J lost 1 base, with 15 bases between them. The CDR3 runs 15 residues. Germline V lookup: CDR1 WSHSY, CDR2 SAAADI. CDR3 nucleotide sequence: TGCGCCAGCAGAGACCCGGGACATTCGAACACTGAAGCTTTCTTT. It yields the protein CASRDPGHSNTEAFF.

The genes are TRBV7-9 and TRBJ2-5, with TRBD2 matching over 7 bases. The CDR3 consists of 19 residues. Germline V gene lookup returns CDR1 SEHNR and CDR2 FQNEAQ (reference sequence). J gave up 3 bases and V 0 bases, and 16 bases lay outside the gene matches. CDR3 nucleotide sequence: TGTGCCAGCAGCTTAGCGAGTACTAGCGAAAGGGAACTAAAAGAGACCCAGTACTTC. Amino acids: CASSLASTSERELKETQYF.

The rearrangement links TRBV7-2 to TRBJ2-7; D unresolved. V dropped 0 bases and J dropped 0 bases, with 9 bases sitting between them. CDR1 is SGHTA and CDR2 is FQGNSA in the germline V gene. This CDR3 region has 15 residues. The CDR3 DNA sequence: TGTGCCAGCAGCTTAGCAGGCAGAAGCTCCTACGAGCAGTACTTC. This translates into CASSLAGRSSYEQYF.